This T cell receptor (beta chain) was sequenced during a study of shared clonotypes between healthy human individuals. Study background: The donor pool was made up of two women and three men aged 18 to 49.

This CDR3 has 13 amino acids. Germline V gene lookup returns CDR1 LNHDA and CDR2 SQIVND (reference sequence). The V and J ends lost 4 bases and 8 bases, in that order; junction bases with no gene match: 3. Original methodology: For the immunoSEQ data, sequences were junction-only without quality scores, so filtering differed. The protocol was immunoSEQ multiplex PCR, while the TCRdb copy is restricted to in-frame clones and leaves out a portion. D and trimming come from the DNA, and the V and J calls and clone size come from that table. The table lists around 2,000,000 clones, 85% to 95% of them singletons. CD8 cells regarded as naive lacked CD45RO, were positively chosen for CCR7, and omitted terminally differentiated effector memory CD45RA+ cells.

The material sequenced was naive CD8+ T cells from PBMCs. The chain employs TRBV19 and TRBJ1-4; 8 bases match TRBD1. This sequence originates from a man aged 18 to 29 in good health. Some clones in this sample may be carry-over from other donors' samples. The CDR3 nucleotides are TGTGCCAGTAGTAACAGACAGGGGGAAAAACTGTTTTTT. Translation: CASSNRQGEKLFF.